Here is one T cell receptor (beta chain) with its context. The sample originates from a study of blood T cells in healthy people across ages. Combining a sample-barcoded 5' primer with a J-beta primer mix, a second PCR ran for roughly 6 to 11 cycles. TCRdb reprocessed the 5' RACE reads with MiXCR, giving one entry per CDR3 protein. The repertoire holds approximately 850,000 distinct CDR3 sequences, with roughly 60% as singletons. V gave up 4 bases and J gave up 4 bases, with 8 bases separating them. CDR1 SNHLY and CDR2 FYNNEI come from the germline V gene. The CDR3 sequence is 12 residues long. The sequenced material came from blood. The rearrangement uses TRBV2 and TRBJ2-7; no definite D call. The receptor comes from a man aged 30 to 39 in good health. The CDR3 is CASSVGWYEQYF. As DNA, the CDR3 is TGTGCCAGCAGTGTGGGATGGTACGAGCAGTACTTC.